This T cell receptor beta chain was recovered during a study of cytomegalovirus exposure and HLA in healthy donors. Study context: Across roughly 400 genotyped donors, roughly 85% landed in the Caucasian-associated ancestry cluster.

The CDR3 contains 15 residues. The trim removed 1 base at V and 8 bases at J, leaving 6 bases unmatched. Germline-derived CDR1 and CDR2 are SGHAT and FQNNGV. As concerns this clone: The antigen is unknown.

Although they were nominally healthy when sampled, donors likely had unrecorded immune exposures. A multiplex PCR was run with 60 Vbeta primers and 13 Jbeta primers. TCRdb keeps only in-frame clones here, not all; method: immunoSEQ multiplex PCR. Of some 59,000 clones detected, roughly 84% appear once; the ten largest clones hold roughly 3%. Study-level points and caveats: It was reported in a later analysis that an Asian-associated ancestry cluster showed fewer N-insertions than the roughly 660-donor mean. 87-base-pair reads could not separate some V segments, including TRBV6-2 and TRBV6-3.

The chain carries TRBV11-2 and TRBJ1-5, with 9 bases matching TRBD1. Sequenced input: PBMCs. The sequence was obtained from a woman younger than 30 in good health and CMV-seronegative. DNA of the CDR3: TGTGCCAGCAGCTTAGGGGGGACAGGGAGGGAGCCCCAGCATTTT. Residues: CASSLGGTGREPQHF.